This T cell receptor (beta chain) was captured by sequencing in a study of shared clonotypes between healthy human individuals. Study-wide results and limits: The expectation was that sequencing depth would affect clonotype sharing among donors. Collection of samples was limited to blood; tissue repertoires likely differ. Naive subsets generally had larger estimated richness than memory subsets.

The junction had 7 bases not matched to a gene; V was cut back by 7 bases and J by 7 bases. Germline assignment: CDR1 MDHEN and CDR2 SYDVKM. The CDR3 has 15 residues. The naive CD8 subset, CD45RO-negative cells positively selected for CCR7, excluded terminally differentiated effector memory CD45RA+ cells. Libraries were prepared by immunoSEQ multiplex PCR; TCRdb keeps only in-frame clonotypes and omits some of them. Of about 2.1 million clones in the sample, about 93% are singletons; the top ten hold under 2%. Concerning this clone: Its antigen is undetermined.

The sample comprised naive CD8+ T cells from PBMCs. The V call is TRBV28, the J call TRBJ2-1, with TRBD2 matching 13 bases. This TCR was sampled from a man between 18 and 29 years old in good health. Some clones in this sample may be carry-over from other donors' samples. This CDR3 reads CASTMGLAGKNEQFF. In nucleotides, the CDR3 is TGTGCCAGCACCATGGGACTAGCGGGAAAAAATGAGCAGTTCTTC.